Shown below are 13 T cell receptor beta chains from a single sample sequenced in a study of blood T cell repertoires in COVID-19. Sequencing was performed with immunoSEQ multiplex PCR; in TCRdb, only in-frame clones are kept and a portion is missing. The sample includes 200,000 to 250,000 clones, around 90% seen only once; the top ten take just over 0.85%. Sequencing was performed on PBMCs or T cells enriched from blood (not recorded which). The source of these receptors is a man aged 45-65 years who had been exposed to COVID-19.

The V gene is TRBV19, the J gene TRBJ1-6; D might be TRBD1 (5 bases). CDR1 is LNHDA and CDR2 is SQIVND in the germline V gene (reference sequence). The CDR3 length is 14 residues. V lost 5 bases and J lost 2, with 7 bases in between. The CDR3 DNA follows: TGTGCCAGTAGTCAGACAGCCTATAATTCACCCCTCCACTTT. This translates into CASSQTAYNSPLHF.

The rearrangement joins TRBV27 to TRBJ2-1; TRBD2 aligns across 16 bases. V lost 7 bases to trimming and J lost 8 bases; unmatched junction nucleotides: 20. Germline CDR1 reads MNHEY; CDR2 reads SMNVEV (reference sequence). The CDR3 sequence is 20 residues long. CDR3: CASTFTSPGLAGGPGDEQFF. CDR3 DNA: TGTGCCAGCACCTTTACCTCCCCGGGACTAGCGGGAGGGCCGGGAGATGAGCAGTTCTTC.

V is TRBV3-1 (or the pseudogene TRBV3-2) and J is TRBJ2-4; D gene unclear. The germline CDR1 and CDR2 sequences are LGHDT and YNNKEL (reference sequence). V was pared by 0 bases and J by 1 base, with 13 bases between. This CDR3 is built from 17 residues. As DNA, the CDR3 is TGTGCCAGCAGCCAAGAGGAAAGAGGAGCCGCCAAAAACATTCAGTACTTC. Amino acid sequence: CASSQEERGAAKNIQYF.

The V call is TRBV10-3, the J call TRBJ2-1, with 10 nucleotides matching TRBD2. This CDR3 has 15 residues. The V gene end was trimmed by 6 bases and the J gene end by 5 bases; junction bases not matched to a gene: 7. CDR1 is ENHRY, CDR2 SYGVKD, per germline. CDR3 DNA: TGTGCCATCAGGGGGGGACTAGCGTTTAACAATGAGCAGTTCTTC. This gives the protein CAIRGGLAFNNEQFF.

This clone is a singleton in its sample. The chain carries TRBV5-5 and TRBJ2-7, with D possibly TRBD1 on 6 matching bases. Trimming took off 4 bases at V and 0 bases at J, with 17 bases between the two ends. The CDR3 has 16 amino acids. Looked up from germline, CDR1 is SGHKS and CDR2 is YYEKEE (reference sequence). CDR3 in DNA: TGTGCCAGCAGCCAGACCTGGACAGCGAGCTCCTACGAGCAGTACTTC. It yields the protein CASSQTWTASSYEQYF.

The J gene is TRBJ1-5, the V gene TRBV27; 7 bases agree with TRBD1. V lost 5 bases, J lost 1 base, and 5 bases stayed unmatched. The CDR3 has 15 residues. Germline V lookup: CDR1 MNHEY, CDR2 SMNVEV (reference sequence). The CDR3 bases are TGTGCCAGCAGTCTTGGGACAGCCAGCAATCAGCCCCAGCATTTT. Its protein product is CASSLGTASNQPQHF.

This clone was observed once. The rearrangement joins TRBV29-1 to TRBJ1-2, with D possibly matching TRBD1 (5 bases). Germline-derived CDR1 and CDR2 are SQVTM and ANQGSEA. The V gene lost 6 bases and the J gene lost 4 bases, with 15 bases spanning the gap. The CDR3 is made up of 13 amino acids. The CDR3 nucleotides read TGCAGCGTCTATTCGGGGGGTATCTATGGCTACACCTTC. It is translated as CSVYSGGIYGYTF.

The chain couples TRBV5-1 to TRBJ1-2; perhaps TRBD1 as D (5 bases). CDR3 length: 14 amino acids. Germline CDR1 is SGHRS and CDR2 is YFSETQ. V was shortened by 1 base and J by 8 bases, with 15 bases between the two germline ends. DNA of the CDR3: TGCGCCAGCAGCTTGAATCAAGGGGTGGACGGCTACACCTTC. Its protein is CASSLNQGVDGYTF. The variable domain in full, with the rest retrieved from reference TRBV5-1 and TRBJ1-2, is KAGVTQTPRYLIKTRGQQVTLSCSPISGHRSVSWYQQTPGQGLQFLFEYFSETQRNKGNFPGRFSGRQFSNSRSEMNVSTLELGDSALYLCASSLNQGVDGYTFGSGTRLTVV.

This clone was counted once. The rearrangement joins TRBV24-1 to TRBJ1-1; D perhaps matches TRBD1 (6 bases). Germline V lookup: CDR1 KGHDR, CDR2 SFDVKD. V was shortened by 11 bases and J by 6 bases, with 18 bases between the two germline ends. The CDR3 covers 13 residues. CDR3 protein: CAIQKQGSAEAFF. Written as DNA, the CDR3 is TGTGCCATCCAAAAACAGGGATCCGCTGAAGCTTTCTTT.

V and J are TRBV29-1 and TRBJ2-3; a possible D gene is TRBD2 (6 bases). V was cut by 6 bases and J by 4 bases, with 14 bases left in between. This CDR3 comprises 13 residues. Germline assignment: CDR1 SQVTM and CDR2 ANQGSEA. The CDR3 region has the DNA TGCAGCGTCGCCTTGTCGGGGGCAGATACGCAGTATTTT. Translating it yields CSVALSGADTQYF.

This chain joins TRBV28 and TRBJ1-5; no clear D gene. The V gene lost 5 bases and the J gene lost 0 bases, with 14 bases spanning the gap. The CDR3 contains 16 residues. Looked up from germline, CDR1 is MDHEN and CDR2 is SYDVKM. The CDR3 DNA reads as TGTGCCAGCAGTCCCCTGAGCCCTTATAGCAATCAGCCCCAGCATTTT. This translates into CASSPLSPYSNQPQHF.

This chain uses TRBV11-3 with TRBJ1-1; maybe TRBD1 (5 bases). The ends were cut back, 5 bases at V and 7 bases at J, with 11 bases in the middle. The CDR3 extends over 12 amino acids. The germline V gene has CDR1 SGHNT and CDR2 YENEEA. This CDR3 reads CASSVRGSEAFF. DNA for the CDR3: TGTGCCAGCAGCGTTCGGGGGAGTGAAGCTTTCTTT.

Details on this clone: Other nucleotide sequences from this sample produce the same CDR3. The chain recombines TRBV5-1 with TRBJ2-2, with 7 nucleotides matching TRBD1. After removal of 3 bases from V and 5 bases from J, the junction contained 7 bases not matched to a gene. The CDR3 length is 15 residues. Germline V gene sequence: CDR1 SGHRS, CDR2 YFSETQ. The chain's CDR3 is CASSSRQGGTGELFF. The CDR3, as DNA: TGCGCCAGCAGCTCGAGACAGGGCGGTACCGGGGAGCTGTTTTTT.